The source of this T cell receptor beta chain is a study of response to subunit inactivated influenza vaccine. General study findings and limits: New T cells are recruited in small numbers by each seasonal influenza vaccination, according to the authors' suggestion.

Each CDR3 protein is one row after TCRdb ran MiXCR on the RT-PCR reads. The data hold 500,000 to 600,000 distinct CDR3 sequences, with 10% to 15% observed a single time. Comment on this clonotype: Its antigen remains unidentified.

The CDR3 loop spans 19 amino acids. Germline loops: CDR1 SGDLS, CDR2 YYNGEE. V gave up 2 bases and J gave up 0 bases; unmatched junction bases: 11. V and J are TRBV9 and TRBJ2-2; 9 positions agree with TRBD2. The sequencing here drew on PBMCs from blood, taken on the day of vaccination. This clonotype was obtained from a man aged 50 to 60 who received an inactivated influenza vaccine. Here the CDR3 reads CASSVPGSSGSANTGELFF. In DNA, the CDR3 is TGTGCCAGCAGCGTTCCGGGCAGTAGCGGGAGCGCGAACACCGGGGAGCTGTTTTTT.